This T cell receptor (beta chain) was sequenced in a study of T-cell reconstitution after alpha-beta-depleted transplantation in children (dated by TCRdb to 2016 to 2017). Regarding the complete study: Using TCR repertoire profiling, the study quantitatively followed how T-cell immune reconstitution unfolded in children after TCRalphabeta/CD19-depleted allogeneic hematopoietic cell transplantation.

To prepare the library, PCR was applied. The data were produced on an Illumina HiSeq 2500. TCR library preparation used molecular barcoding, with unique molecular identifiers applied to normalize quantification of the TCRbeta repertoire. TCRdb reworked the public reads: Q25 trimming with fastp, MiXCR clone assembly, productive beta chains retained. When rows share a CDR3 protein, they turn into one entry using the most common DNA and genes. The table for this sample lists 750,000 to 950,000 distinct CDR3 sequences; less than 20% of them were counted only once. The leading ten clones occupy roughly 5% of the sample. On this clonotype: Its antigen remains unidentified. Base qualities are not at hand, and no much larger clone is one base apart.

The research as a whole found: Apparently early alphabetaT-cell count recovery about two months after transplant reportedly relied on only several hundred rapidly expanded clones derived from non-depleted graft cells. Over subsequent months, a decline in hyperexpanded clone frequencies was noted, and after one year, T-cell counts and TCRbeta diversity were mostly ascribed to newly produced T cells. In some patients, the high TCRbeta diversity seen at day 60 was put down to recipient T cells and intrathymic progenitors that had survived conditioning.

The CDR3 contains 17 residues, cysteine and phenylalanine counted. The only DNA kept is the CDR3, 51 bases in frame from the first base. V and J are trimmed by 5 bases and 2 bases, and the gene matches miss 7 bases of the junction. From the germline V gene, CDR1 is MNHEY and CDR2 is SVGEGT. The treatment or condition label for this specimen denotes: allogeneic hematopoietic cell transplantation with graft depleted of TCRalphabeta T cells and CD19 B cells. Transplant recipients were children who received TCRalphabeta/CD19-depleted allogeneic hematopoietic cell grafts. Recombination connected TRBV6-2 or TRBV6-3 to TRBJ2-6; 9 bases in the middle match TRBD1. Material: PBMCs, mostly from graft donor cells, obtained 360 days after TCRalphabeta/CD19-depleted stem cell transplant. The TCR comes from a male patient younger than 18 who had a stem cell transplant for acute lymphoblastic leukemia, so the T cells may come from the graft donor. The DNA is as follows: TGTGCCAGCAGTCTTGGGACAGGGACAACTGGGGCCAACGTCCTGACTTTC. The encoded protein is CASSLGTGTTGANVLTF.